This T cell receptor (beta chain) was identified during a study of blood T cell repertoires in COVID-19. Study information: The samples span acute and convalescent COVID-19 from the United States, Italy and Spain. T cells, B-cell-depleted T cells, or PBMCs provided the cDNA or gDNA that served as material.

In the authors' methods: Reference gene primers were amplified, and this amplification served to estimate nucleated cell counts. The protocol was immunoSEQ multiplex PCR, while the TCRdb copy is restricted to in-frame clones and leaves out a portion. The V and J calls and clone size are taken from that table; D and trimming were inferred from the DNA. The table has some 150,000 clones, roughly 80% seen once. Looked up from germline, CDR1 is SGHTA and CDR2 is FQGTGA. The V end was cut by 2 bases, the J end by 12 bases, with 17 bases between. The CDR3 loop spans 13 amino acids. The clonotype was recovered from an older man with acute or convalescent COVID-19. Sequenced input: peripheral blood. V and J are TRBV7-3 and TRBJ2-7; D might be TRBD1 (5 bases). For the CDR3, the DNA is TGTGCCAGCAGCTTAGACGCGCAGGGTGTGGTGTACTTC. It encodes CASSLDAQGVVYF. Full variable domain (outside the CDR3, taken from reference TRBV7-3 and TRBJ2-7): GAGVSQTPSNKVTEKGKYVELRCDPISGHTALYWYRQSLGQGPEFLIYFQGTGAADDSGLPNDRFFAVRPEGSVSTLKIQRTERGDSAVYLCASSLDAQGVVYFGPGTRLTVT.